This T cell receptor (beta chain) was recorded in a study of early T cells in non-severe SARS-CoV-2 infection (TCRdb year 2021). A note on the overall study: Because TCR sequencing was done on bulk RNA from unsorted whole blood, the alpha and beta chains could not be paired.

This was a case-control study nested in a cohort of healthcare workers in London, UK, who had nasopharyngeal swab PCR tests and blood samples taken every week. Healthcare workers were enrolled in the week of the UK lockdown, from 23 to 31 March 2020, and were followed every week for up to 16 weeks. This clonotype was counted only a few times. The antigen it recognizes is unknown. No quality values exist for individual bases; no much larger clone is one base distant. What the authors observed across the whole study: Matching against VDJdb was skewed toward anti-spike CD8 responses, likely underestimated virus-specific expansions, and missed private and CD4 specificities.

The library came from 5' RACE. TCRdb lists the instrument as NextSeq 500. Unique molecular identifiers were attached to individual cDNA molecules in the TCR library protocol so that sequencing error and PCR bias could be corrected. TCR alpha and beta chains were both sequenced, and the abundances of alpha and beta sequences in each sample were closely correlated with each other. Per the original workflow: Decombinator V4 was used to annotate TCR sequences for V gene, J gene and CDR3. Expanded TCRs were defined as changing significantly between any two time points under a Poisson model with p below 0.0001. TCR abundances were normalised to the total number of TCRs sequenced per sample and were expressed as counts per million. TRAV1-2 paired with TRAJ12, TRAJ20 or TRAJ33 defined MAIT TCRs, while TRAV10 paired with TRAJ18 defined iNKT TCRs. VDJdb, accessed 1 November 2021, was searched for CMV, EBV and SARS-CoV-2 annotated TCRs, with TCRs annotated for multiple antigens excluded. TCRdb cleaned the public reads at Q25 with fastp, built clones with MiXCR and kept in-frame beta chains. Each entry merges the rows of one CDR3 protein and shows their most common DNA and genes. What appears here as the V and J calls and clone size reflects TCRdb's work, not the paper's. In all, the sample holds approximately 70,000 distinct CDR3 sequences, and roughly 12% of those were seen once. The ten largest account for around a sixth of the sample.

Including cysteine and phenylalanine, the CDR3 has 17 amino acids. Kept here is only the CDR3 DNA, which spans 51 bases and is read in frame from base 1. CDR1 and CDR2 are read off the germline V gene as SGDLS and YYNGEE. V is reduced by 3 bases and J by 3 bases, leaving a spacing of 21 bases between them. The sequence is built from TRBV9 and TRBJ1-1; TRBD1 is a possible D gene, resting on 6 matching bases. This material consisted of whole blood, taken at baseline. This TCR derives from an adult who was a healthcare worker with PCR-confirmed SARS-CoV-2 infection or an uninfected control (not recorded which). The donor label of this sample is uncertain. CDR3 region: CASSEGGQGFRDTEAFF. In nucleotide form, the sequence is TGTGCCAGCAGCGAAGGGGGACAAGGCTTTAGGGACACTGAAGCTTTCTTT.